This is a list of T cell receptor beta chains from one sample in a study of cytomegalovirus exposure and HLA in healthy donors. TCRdb keeps only in-frame clones here, not all; method: immunoSEQ multiplex PCR. This table holds over 40,000 clones, roughly 76% found once. Sequencing was done on a sample of PBMCs. These receptors all come from a man aged 30-40 years in good health and CMV-seronegative. CDR3s leave out the opening cysteine and the closing phenylalanine or tryptophan.

v_call	j_call	cdr3_aa
TRBV5-1	TRBJ1-2	ASSLESGSYGYT
TRBV2	TRBJ2-7	AIYPGLATRAPYEQY
TRBV10-3	TRBJ2-1	AISESGDYNEQF
TRBV15	TRBJ1-1	ATSRDRGAGNTEAF
TRBV27	TRBJ1-4	ASRAGGEVEKLF
TRBV5-4	TRBJ2-5	ASSFQLGGQETQY
TRBV6-1	TRBJ1-5	ASSSVGNQPQH
TRBV9	TRBJ2-3	ASSARRPSGTDTQY
TRBV25-1	TRBJ1-2	ASRDRQVFGYT
TRBV5-1	TRBJ1-3	ASSLEGAVSGNTIY
TRBV7-9	TRBJ2-3	ASSLVARYGTDTQY
TRBV5-6	TRBJ2-3	ASSFRPSGPWTDTQY
TRBV5-1	TRBJ2-1	ASSPGTSGRADSEQF
TRBV30	TRBJ2-7	AWSLQPYEQY
TRBV6-6	TRBJ2-7	ASSYSQTSGRPEQY
TRBV5-1	TRBJ2-3	ASSSRDSSTDTQY
TRBV27	TRBJ1-4	ASSPRGLANEKLF
TRBV10-2	TRBJ2-5	ASSESSTQY
TRBV27	TRBJ2-3	ASSSQVMDWLTDTQY
TRBV5-6	TRBJ2-5	ASSLVAETQY
TRBV30	TRBJ2-6	AWSLFSGANVLT
TRBV5-6	TRBJ2-7	ASSLRQGAYEQY
TRBV29-1	TRBJ1-4	SVAGGDEKLF
TRBV27	TRBJ1-2	ASSLRTGTDGYT
TRBV5-8	TRBJ2-1	ASSRRGINNEQF
TRBV30	TRBJ2-6	AWSPPGVLT
TRBV5-1	TRBJ1-1	ASSPWRGGFGGTEAF
TRBV5-1	TRBJ2-7	ASSVTGGGSYEQY
TRBV30	TRBJ2-3	AWSVKGLAPFTDTQY
TRBV7-2	TRBJ1-2	ASSAGTGNYGYT
TRBV9	TRBJ1-1	ASSVGQGDTEAF
TRBV5-1	TRBJ2-5	ASSSGLAPEGETQY
TRBV6-5	TRBJ1-1	ASSKLDSIGTEAF
TRBV11-2	TRBJ2-7	ASSLVERGEQY
TRBV6-6	TRBJ1-2	ASNTGLYGYT
TRBV19	TRBJ2-6	ASLSLAPQGANVLT
TRBV5-1	TRBJ2-7	ASSLVGHEQY
TRBV7-6	TRBJ2-2	ASSVVGLPLNTGELF
TRBV6-5	TRBJ1-2	ASSSIRRPPYGYT
TRBV4-1	TRBJ2-2	ASSEAFTGELF
TRBV28	TRBJ2-7	ASSFFTARYEQY
TRBV5-6	TRBJ1-4	ASSLDQGALVF
TRBV30	TRBJ1-4	AWGQGAGEKLF
TRBV4-2	TRBJ2-7	ASSQVKRGSYEQY
TRBV10-3	TRBJ2-7	AISESGRRQNSYEQY
TRBV29-1	TRBJ2-1	SAGTANSRSNEQF
TRBV30	TRBJ2-3	AWSVPGGADTQY
TRBV7-6	TRBJ1-4	ASSRGQSTNEKLF
TRBV30	TRBJ1-6	AWSELRVGGLPLH
TRBV4-2	TRBJ1-1	ASSQGVQGVEAF
TRBV7-2	TRBJ2-7	ASSLFGRSGYEQY
TRBV5-4	TRBJ1-4	ASSLGRGGEKLF